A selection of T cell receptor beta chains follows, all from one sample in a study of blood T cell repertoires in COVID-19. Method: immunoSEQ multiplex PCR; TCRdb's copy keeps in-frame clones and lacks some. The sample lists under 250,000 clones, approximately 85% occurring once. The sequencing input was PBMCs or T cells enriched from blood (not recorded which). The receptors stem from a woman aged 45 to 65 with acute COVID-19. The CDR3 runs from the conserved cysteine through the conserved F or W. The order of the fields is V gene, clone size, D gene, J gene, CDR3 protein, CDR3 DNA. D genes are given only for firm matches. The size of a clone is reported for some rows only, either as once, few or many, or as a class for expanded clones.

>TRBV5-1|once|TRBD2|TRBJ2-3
CASSLRGTSGDTQYF
TGCGCCAGCAGCTTGAGGGGGACTAGCGGAGATACGCAGTATTTT
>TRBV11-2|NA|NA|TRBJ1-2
CASSSNWGDYGYTF
TGTGCCAGCAGCTCTAACTGGGGAGACTATGGCTACACCTTC
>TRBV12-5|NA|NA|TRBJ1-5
CASVFGGSNQPQHF
TGTGCTAGTGTATTCGGGGGTAGCAATCAGCCCCAGCATTTT
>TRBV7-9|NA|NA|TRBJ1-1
CASSSGQSDTEAFF
TGTGCCAGCAGTTCCGGACAGTCCGACACTGAAGCTTTCTTT
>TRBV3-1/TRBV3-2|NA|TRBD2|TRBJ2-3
CASSQVVPSGGALGTDTQYF
TGTGCCAGCAGCCAAGTGGTGCCTAGCGGGGGGGCCCTTGGCACAGATACGCAGTATTTT
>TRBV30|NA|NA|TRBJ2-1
CAWSYRGRDEQFF
TGTGCCTGGAGTTACCGGGGTCGGGATGAGCAGTTCTTC
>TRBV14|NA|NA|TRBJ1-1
CASSQVPGNTEAFF
TGTGCCAGCAGCCAAGTCCCGGGGAACACTGAAGCTTTCTTT
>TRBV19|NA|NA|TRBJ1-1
CASSVRRGVVARATEAFF
TGTGCCAGTAGTGTCCGGCGGGGGGTAGTAGCACGGGCCACTGAAGCTTTCTTT
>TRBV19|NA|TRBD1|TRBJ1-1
CASSIGRGTGGAITEAFF
TGTGCCAGTAGTATAGGAAGAGGGACAGGGGGCGCGATCACTGAAGCTTTCTTT
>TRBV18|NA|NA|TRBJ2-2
CASSPGTLNTGELFF
TGTGCCAGCTCACCTGGGACTCTTAACACCGGGGAGCTGTTTTTT